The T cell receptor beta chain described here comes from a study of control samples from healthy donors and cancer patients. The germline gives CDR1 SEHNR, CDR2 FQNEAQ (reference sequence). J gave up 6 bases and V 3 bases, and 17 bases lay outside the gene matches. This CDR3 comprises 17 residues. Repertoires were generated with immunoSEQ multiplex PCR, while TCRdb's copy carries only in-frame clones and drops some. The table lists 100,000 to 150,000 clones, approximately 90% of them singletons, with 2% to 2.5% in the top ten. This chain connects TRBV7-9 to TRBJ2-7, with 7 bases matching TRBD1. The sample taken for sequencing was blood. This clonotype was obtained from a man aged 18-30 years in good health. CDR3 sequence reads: CASSFLGSGTVNFEQYV. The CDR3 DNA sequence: TGTGCCAGCAGCTTTCTCGGTTCCGGGACAGTGAATTTCGAGCAGTACGTC.